These T cell receptor beta chains were read from a single sample in a study of blood T cell repertoires in COVID-19. Using immunoSEQ multiplex PCR, the repertoire was profiled, and TCRdb retains in-frame clones only, with some absent. Among approximately 200,000 clones listed, about 84% were seen once. What was sequenced was PBMCs or T cells enriched from blood (not recorded which). All receptors come from a man aged 55 to 70 who had recovered from COVID-19. Each CDR3 is given with its conserved first and last residue. Fields, in order: CDR3 protein, CDR3 DNA, clone size, V gene, D gene, J gene, CDR3 length. A D gene is named only where the DNA matches it firmly. Only some rows state a clone size, as once, few, many or a class for expanded clones.

CDR3aa: CASTTTGDYGYTF; CDR3nt: TGTGCCAGCACTACGACGGGTGACTATGGCTACACCTTC; abundance: .; v_gene: TRBV2; d_gene: .; j_gene: TRBJ1-2; len: 13
CDR3aa: CASSSLAQTGELFF; CDR3nt: TGTGCCAGCAGCTCATTGGCCCAGACCGGGGAGCTGTTTTTT; abundance: few; v_gene: TRBV7-2; d_gene: .; j_gene: TRBJ2-2; len: 14
CDR3aa: CASSLDGSYEQYF; CDR3nt: TGTGCCAGCAGCTTGGACGGCTCCTACGAGCAGTACTTC; abundance: .; v_gene: TRBV5-8; d_gene: .; j_gene: TRBJ2-7; len: 13
CDR3aa: CSATEETQGGRSTEAFF; CDR3nt: TGCAGTGCTACTGAGGAAACTCAGGGGGGCCGAAGTACTGAAGCTTTCTTT; abundance: .; v_gene: TRBV20-1; d_gene: TRBD1; j_gene: TRBJ1-1; len: 17
CDR3aa: CASSLRGRGLDTEAFF; CDR3nt: TGTGCCAGCAGCTTAAGGGGGAGGGGCCTCGACACTGAAGCTTTCTTT; abundance: .; v_gene: TRBV7-3; d_gene: .; j_gene: TRBJ1-1; len: 16
CDR3aa: CASSRGTGTNQPQHF; CDR3nt: TGTGCCAGCAGCCGAGGGACAGGGACGAATCAGCCCCAGCATTTT; abundance: few; v_gene: TRBV5-5; d_gene: TRBD1; j_gene: TRBJ1-5; len: 15
CDR3aa: CASSLLNGANEQFF; CDR3nt: TGCGCCAGCAGCCTCCTTAATGGGGCCAATGAGCAGTTCTTC; abundance: .; v_gene: TRBV4-3; d_gene: .; j_gene: TRBJ2-1; len: 14
CDR3aa: CASSIGTGGRNSPLHF; CDR3nt: TGTGCCAGTAGTATAGGAACAGGGGGTCGTAATTCACCCCTCCACTTT; abundance: .; v_gene: TRBV19; d_gene: TRBD1; j_gene: TRBJ1-6; len: 16
CDR3aa: CASSQGAGQRTDTQYF; CDR3nt: TGTGCCAGCAGCCAAGGGGCGGGACAGCGCACAGATACGCAGTATTTT; abundance: .; v_gene: TRBV4-2; d_gene: .; j_gene: TRBJ2-3; len: 16
CDR3aa: CASSAPARNSYEQYF; CDR3nt: TGTGCCAGCAGCGCCCCCGCCAGAAACTCCTACGAGCAGTACTTC; abundance: .; v_gene: TRBV6-5; d_gene: .; j_gene: TRBJ2-7; len: 15
CDR3aa: CASNLDRRDTDTQYF; CDR3nt: TGTGCCAGCAACCTCGACAGGAGAGACACAGATACGCAGTATTTT; abundance: .; v_gene: TRBV27; d_gene: .; j_gene: TRBJ2-3; len: 15
CDR3aa: CASSFPTGGDGYTF; CDR3nt: TGTGCCAGCAGCTTTCCGACAGGGGGCGATGGCTACACCTTC; abundance: .; v_gene: TRBV7-9; d_gene: TRBD1; j_gene: TRBJ1-2; len: 14
CDR3aa: CASSTGGREEPQHF; CDR3nt: TGCGCCAGCTCCACAGGGGGCAGAGAGGAGCCCCAGCATTTT; abundance: few; v_gene: TRBV5-1; d_gene: TRBD1; j_gene: TRBJ1-5; len: 14
CDR3aa: CASSPGLTTEAFF; CDR3nt: TGTGCCAGTAGTCCGGGACTTACCACTGAAGCTTTCTTT; abundance: .; v_gene: TRBV19; d_gene: .; j_gene: TRBJ1-1; len: 13
CDR3aa: CASSLTGNTEAFF; CDR3nt: TGTGCCAGCAGCTTAACAGGGAACACTGAAGCTTTCTTT; abundance: .; v_gene: TRBV7-9; d_gene: .; j_gene: TRBJ1-1; len: 13
CDR3aa: CASSQDFGQPQHF; CDR3nt: TGCGCCAGCAGCCAAGATTTCGGTCAGCCCCAGCATTTT; abundance: .; v_gene: TRBV4-3; d_gene: .; j_gene: TRBJ1-5; len: 13
CDR3aa: CASSSWGRWGYGYTF; CDR3nt: TGTGCCAGCAGCTCGTGGGGCCGGTGGGGCTATGGCTACACCTTC; abundance: .; v_gene: TRBV5-6; d_gene: .; j_gene: TRBJ1-2; len: 15
CDR3aa: CASNGVFQETQYF; CDR3nt: TGTGCCAGCAACGGGGTGTTCCAAGAGACCCAGTACTTC; abundance: few; v_gene: TRBV2; d_gene: .; j_gene: TRBJ2-5; len: 13
CDR3aa: CASSPQENTEAFF; CDR3nt: TGTGCCAGCAGTCCACAGGAGAACACTGAAGCTTTCTTT; abundance: .; v_gene: TRBV7-2; d_gene: .; j_gene: TRBJ1-1; len: 13
CDR3aa: CASSLSGTGIVTGELFF; CDR3nt: TGTGCCAGCAGTTTATCGGGGACAGGGATTGTCACCGGGGAGCTGTTTTTT; abundance: few; v_gene: TRBV27; d_gene: TRBD1; j_gene: TRBJ2-2; len: 17
CDR3aa: CATSEGGQGGDYGYTF; CDR3nt: TGTGCCACCAGTGAAGGTGGACAGGGAGGTGACTATGGCTACACCTTC; abundance: .; v_gene: TRBV24-1; d_gene: TRBD1; j_gene: TRBJ1-2; len: 16
CDR3aa: CASSLGTVAEAFF; CDR3nt: TGCGCCAGCAGCTTAGGGACAGTAGCTGAAGCTTTCTTT; abundance: few; v_gene: TRBV5-1; d_gene: TRBD1; j_gene: TRBJ1-1; len: 13
CDR3aa: CSVEVESNYGYTF; CDR3nt: TGCAGCGTTGAAGTAGAATCTAACTATGGCTACACCTTC; abundance: .; v_gene: TRBV29-1; d_gene: .; j_gene: TRBJ1-2; len: 13
CDR3aa: CASIVTGRLGNTIYF; CDR3nt: TGTGCCAGCATTGTGACAGGTCGGCTCGGAAACACCATATATTTT; abundance: few; v_gene: TRBV7-9; d_gene: .; j_gene: TRBJ1-3; len: 15
CDR3aa: CASSVEQGAGDTQYF; CDR3nt: TGTGCCAGCAGCGTAGAGCAGGGGGCGGGGGATACGCAGTATTTT; abundance: .; v_gene: TRBV9; d_gene: TRBD1; j_gene: TRBJ2-3; len: 15
CDR3aa: CASSQDLGEAYEQYF; CDR3nt: TGTGCCAGCAGCCAAGATTTGGGGGAGGCCTACGAGCAGTACTTC; abundance: .; v_gene: TRBV4-2; d_gene: .; j_gene: TRBJ2-7; len: 15
CDR3aa: CASSMGLADQPQHF; CDR3nt: TGTGCCAGCAGCATGGGACTCGCTGATCAGCCCCAGCATTTT; abundance: .; v_gene: TRBV2; d_gene: .; j_gene: TRBJ1-5; len: 14
CDR3aa: CASGLVSVAMTDTQYF; CDR3nt: TGTGCTAGTGGTTTGGTATCTGTAGCGATGACAGATACGCAGTATTTT; abundance: .; v_gene: TRBV12-5; d_gene: .; j_gene: TRBJ2-3; len: 16